This passage covers 22 T cell receptor beta chains from one sample sequenced in a study of PD-1 blockade in classical Hodgkin lymphoma. Repertoires were generated with immunoSEQ multiplex PCR, while TCRdb's copy carries only in-frame clones and drops some. The sample has tens of thousands of clones; around three quarters are singletons. There was relapse after autologous stem cell transplantation in every patient, and there was variation in brentuximab vedotin exposure. This specimen consisted of peripheral blood mononuclear cells (PBMCs), obtained before the second cycle of nivolumab. These receptors were obtained from a human donor with classical Hodgkin lymphoma.

V usage is TRBV18 and J usage is TRBJ1-1; D call uncertain. Germline CDR1 KGHSH, CDR2 LQKENI. V lost 3 bases and J lost 0, with 8 bases in between. This CDR3 region has 14 residues. The CDR3 is CASSPARLNTEAFF. The CDR3 bases are TGTGCCAGCTCACCGGCCAGATTGAACACTGAAGCTTTCTTT. Full variable domain (rest looked up from reference TRBV18 and TRBJ1-1): NAGVMQNPRHLVRRRGQEARLRCSPMKGHSHVYWYRQLPEEGLKFMVYLQKENIIDESGMPKERFSAEFPKEGPSILRIQQVVRGDSAAYFCASSPARLNTEAFFGQGTRLTVV.

This chain connects TRBV28 to TRBJ2-7, with D perhaps TRBD2 (6 bases). The germline V gene has CDR1 MDHEN and CDR2 SYDVKM. The CDR3 consists of 13 residues. The V gene lost 10 bases and the J gene lost 0 bases, with 13 bases spanning the gap. CDR3 residues: CAIRLATSYEQYF. The CDR3 DNA reads as TGTGCCATCCGGCTAGCGACCTCCTACGAGCAGTACTTC.

The CDR3 spells CASSSPPRVFTNTGELFF. DNA for the CDR3: TGTGCCAGCAGCTCCCCCCCAAGAGTCTTCACGAACACCGGGGAGCTGTTTTTT. The chain uses TRBV7-2 and TRBJ2-2; no reliable D call. In germline, CDR1 is SGHTA, CDR2 FQGNSA. Trimming left V 4 bases short and J 0 bases short, with 18 bases between. CDR3 size: 18 residues. Using reference TRBV7-2 and TRBJ2-2 for the parts outside the CDR3, the full variable domain is GAGVSQSPSNKVTEKGKDVELRCDPISGHTALYWYRQSLGQGLEFLIYFQGNSAPDKSGLPSDRFSAERTGGSVSTLTIQRTQQEDSAVYLCASSSPPRVFTNTGELFFGEGSRLTVL.

In its sample, this clone was seen once. V usage is TRBV29-1 and J usage is TRBJ2-5; 7 positions match TRBD1. From germline, CDR1 is SQVTM and CDR2 ANQGSEA. V trimming: 6 bases; J trimming: 5 bases; junction bases outside the gene matches: 12. The CDR3 totals 14 residues. CDR3 sequence (DNA): TGCAGCGTCACCACAACAGGGGTCGGGGAGACCCAGTACTTC. This encodes CSVTTTGVGETQYF.

This sequence joins TRBV2 and TRBJ1-2, with unresolved D. The CDR3 extends over 14 amino acids. CDR1 is SNHLY, CDR2 FYNNEI, per germline. Trimming took 4 bases from V and 0 from J, leaving 9 bases between them. CDR3 sequence: CASSAQAANYGYTF. CDR3 bases: TGTGCCAGCAGTGCGCAGGCAGCTAACTATGGCTACACCTTC.

The rearrangement uses TRBV7-9 and TRBJ1-6; the match to TRBD1 covers 10 bases. Germline loops: CDR1 SEHNR, CDR2 FQNEAQ (reference sequence). V lost 5 bases and J lost 10; bases outside the gene matches: 5. The CDR3 runs 14 residues. CDR3 region: CASSPGTGASPLHF. CDR3 coding DNA: TGTGCCAGCAGCCCCGGGACAGGGGCCTCACCCCTCCACTTT.

The chain carries TRBV2 and TRBJ2-5; possibly TRBD1 for D (5 bases). With 8 bases removed from V and 5 bases from J, the gap between germline ends came to 18 bases. The germline CDR1 and CDR2 sequences are SNHLY and FYNNEI. This CDR3 comprises 14 residues. Here the CDR3 reads CASCVQGIRETQYF. The CDR3 nucleotides are TGTGCCAGCTGTGTTCAGGGAATTAGGGAGACCCAGTACTTC.

This clone was seen only a few times. This chain joins TRBV5-5 and TRBJ2-7; TRBD1 aligns across 12 bases. This CDR3 region has 14 residues. With 3 bases clipped from V and 7 bases from J, the junction kept 5 bases outside the gene matches. CDR1 SGHKS and CDR2 YYEKEE come from the germline V gene (reference sequence). The CDR3 coding sequence is TGTGCCAGCAGCTCGGGACAGGGGGCTAGAGAGCAGTACTTC. This translates into CASSSGQGAREQYF.

This clone has a handful of counts. This rearrangement joins TRBV27 to TRBJ1-1; 10 positions match TRBD1. V lost 3 bases and J lost 3; bases outside the gene matches: 7. The CDR3 totals 16 residues. Germline V gene sequence: CDR1 MNHEY, CDR2 SMNVEV (reference sequence). Here the CDR3 DNA reads TGTGCCAGCAGTTTGCGGCCCGGGACAGGGGACACTGAAGCTTTCTTT. Its translation: CASSLRPGTGDTEAFF.

J is TRBJ1-1 and V is TRBV4-2; the D gene is possibly TRBD1 (5 bases). Germline CDR1 is LGHNA and CDR2 is YNFKEQ. The CDR3 totals 14 residues. The V gene lost 3 bases and the J gene lost 5 bases, with 13 bases spanning the gap. The CDR3 nucleotides are TGTGCCAGCAGCCACAGGGCGGGGAGGACTGAAGCTTTCTTT. Translation: CASSHRAGRTEAFF.

The rearrangement uses TRBV7-2 and TRBJ2-1; 15 bases align to TRBD2. V dropped 7 bases and J dropped 3; count of bases not matched to a gene: 4. The V gene's germline CDR1 is SGHTA and CDR2 FQGNSA. This CDR3 comprises 16 residues. CDR3 amino acids: CASTRTSGGDYNEQFF. CDR3 nucleotides: TGTGCCAGCACACGGACTAGCGGGGGGGACTACAATGAGCAGTTCTTC.

This chain uses TRBV13 with TRBJ1-1; D is ambiguous. This CDR3 has 11 residues. Germline V gene data show CDR1 as PRHDT and CDR2 as FYEKMQ (reference sequence). Trimming took off 5 bases at V and 8 bases at J, with 9 bases between the two ends. The CDR3 DNA sequence: TGTGCCAGCAGCCCCCGATCCGAAGCTTTCTTT. Translation: CASSPRSEAFF.

V and J are TRBV5-6 and TRBJ1-3; D is undetermined. CDR1 and CDR2 (germline): SGHDT, YYEEEE. Trimming removed 2 bases from V and 8 bases from J, with 14 bases in between. CDR3 size: 14 residues. The CDR3 region has the DNA TGTGCCAGCAGCTTCGGCAGGCTGAGGGACACCATATATTTT. Amino acids: CASSFGRLRDTIYF.

The genes are TRBV28 and TRBJ2-5, with 12 bases that match TRBD2. In germline, CDR1 is MDHEN, CDR2 SYDVKM. CDR3 length: 15 amino acids. Trimming cost V 2 bases and J 4 bases; bases outside gene matches: 2. CDR3 loop: CASSLLAGGRETQYF. CDR3 in DNA: TGTGCCAGCAGTTTACTAGCGGGGGGGCGAGAGACCCAGTACTTC.

The J gene is TRBJ2-7, the V gene TRBV5-1; a possible D gene is TRBD2 (6 bases). V lost 3 bases to trimming and J lost 5 bases, with 15 bases between them. The germline V gene has CDR1 SGHRS and CDR2 YFSETQ. The CDR3 is made up of 14 amino acids. The CDR3 sequence is CASSWRAADDEQYF. In DNA, the CDR3 is TGCGCCAGCAGCTGGAGGGCAGCTGACGACGAGCAGTACTTC.

CDR3: CASSQDQGTSRRQFF. CDR3 DNA sequence: TGCGCCAGCAGCCAAGATCAGGGAACTAGCCGCCGGCAGTTCTTC. V usage is TRBV4-3 and J usage is TRBJ2-1; tentative D call: TRBD2 (6 bases). V was cut by 0 bases and J by 12 bases, with 18 bases left in between. Germline CDR1 LGHNA, CDR2 YSLEER. The CDR3 covers 15 residues.

The rearrangement uses TRBV27 and TRBJ1-5; 9 bases align to TRBD1. The CDR3 extends over 16 amino acids. After removal of 4 bases from V and 5 bases from J, the junction contained 9 bases not matched to a gene. The V gene's germline CDR1 is MNHEY and CDR2 SMNVEV (reference sequence). The CDR3 sequence is CASSSTGGGWDQPQHF. The CDR3, as DNA: TGTGCCAGCAGTTCCACAGGGGGCGGCTGGGATCAGCCCCAGCATTTT.

CDR3 nucleotide sequence: TGTGCCAGCAGTCTGGACAGGGCGGCTAATGAAAAACTGTTTTTT. Translated: CASSLDRAANEKLFF. This rearrangement joins TRBV28 to TRBJ1-4; 8 nucleotides align to TRBD1. V was pared by 5 bases and J by 3 bases, with 5 bases of the junction left unmatched. Looked up from germline, CDR1 is MDHEN and CDR2 is SYDVKM. The length of the CDR3 is 15 residues.

This rearrangement joins TRBV7-8 to TRBJ2-7, with D tentatively TRBD2 (6 bases). The CDR3 runs 14 residues. Germline values: CDR1 SGHVS, CDR2 FQNEAQ. V lost 6 bases and J 1 base, leaving 13 bases between the germline ends. CDR3 bases: TGTGCCAGCAGTCCGGGGACTTTGTCCTACGAGCAGTACTTC. Translating gives CASSPGTLSYEQYF. Using reference TRBV7-8 and TRBJ2-7 for the parts outside the CDR3, the full variable domain is GAGVSQSPRYKVAKRGQDVALRCDPISGHVSLFWYQQALGQGPEFLTYFQNEAQLDKSGLPSDRFFAERPEGSVSTLKIQRTQQEDSAVYLCASSPGTLSYEQYFGPGTRLTVT.

The CDR3 region is CASKDSLITEAFF. DNA for the CDR3: TGTGCCAGCAAGGACAGTTTAATCACTGAAGCTTTCTTT. V gene TRBV6-1 combines with J gene TRBJ1-1; TRBD1 might be the D (6 bases). The V gene's germline CDR1 is MNHNS and CDR2 SASEGT. Trimming pared 7 bases from V and 4 bases from J, leaving 13 bases between. The CDR3 loop spans 13 amino acids.

The chain uses TRBV19 and TRBJ1-2; D is perhaps TRBD1 (6 bases). This CDR3 contains 17 residues. Looked up from germline, CDR1 is LNHDA and CDR2 is SQIVND (reference sequence). V was shortened by 3 bases and J by 0 bases, with 17 bases between the two germline ends. The CDR3 here is CASSIVGGRGANYGYTF. CDR3 nucleotide sequence: TGTGCCAGTAGTATTGTCGGGGGCCGCGGAGCTAACTATGGCTACACCTTC. Full variable domain (remainder filled in from reference TRBV19 and TRBJ1-2): DGGITQSPKYLFRKEGQNVTLSCEQNLNHDAMYWYRQDPGQGLRLIYYSQIVNDFQKGDIAEGYSVSREKKESFPLTVTSAQKNPTAFYLCASSIVGGRGANYGYTFGSGTRLTVV.

The CDR3: CASSGRLAGRVYEQFF. In nucleotides, the CDR3 is TGTGCCAGCAGCGGGCGACTAGCGGGACGCGTCTATGAGCAGTTCTTC. The chain is built from TRBV2 and TRBJ2-1, with 11 bases identical to TRBD2. CDR3 length: 16 residues. V dropped 6 bases and J dropped 8; count of bases not matched to a gene: 12. Germline V gives CDR1 SNHLY, CDR2 FYNNEI.